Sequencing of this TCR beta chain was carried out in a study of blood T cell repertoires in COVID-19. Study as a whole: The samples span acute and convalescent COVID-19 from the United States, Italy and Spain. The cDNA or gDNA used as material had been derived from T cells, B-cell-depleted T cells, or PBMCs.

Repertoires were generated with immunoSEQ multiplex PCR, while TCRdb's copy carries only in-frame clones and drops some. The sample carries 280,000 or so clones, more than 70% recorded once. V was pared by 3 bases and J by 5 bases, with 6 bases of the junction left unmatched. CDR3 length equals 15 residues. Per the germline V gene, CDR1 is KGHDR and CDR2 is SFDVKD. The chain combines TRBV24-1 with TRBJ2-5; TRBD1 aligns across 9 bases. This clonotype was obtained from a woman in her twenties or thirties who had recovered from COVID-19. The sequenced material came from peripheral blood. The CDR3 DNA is TGTGCCACCAGTGATGCGCCACAGGGGGCGGAGACCCAGTACTTC. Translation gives CATSDAPQGAETQYF.